Described below is a single TCR beta chain sequence and its context. The target antigen is unknown. This sample stems from a study of T cells after yellow fever vaccination. Study-wide results and caveats: It was the secondary response that reached its peak faster, day 5 versus 15, but it was weaker.

CDR1 is SGHNT and CDR2 is YYREEE in the germline V gene (reference sequence). This CDR3 contains 13 residues. V lost 4 bases and J lost 4, with 10 bases in between. A universal primer site and UMIs were added as TCR cDNA was made by 5'RACE template switching. TCRdb fed the 5' RACE reads into MiXCR, producing one record per CDR3 protein. The sample has a few hundred thousand distinct CDR3 sequences; around 4% are singletons. The sample was PBMCs, taken on the day of the yellow fever booster vaccination. This rearrangement joins TRBV5-4 to TRBJ2-3, with a weak D call TRBD1 (5 bases). The TCR sequence derives from a man between 18 and 35 years old who received the YFV17D yellow fever vaccine. CDR3 region: CASSPGLSDTQYF. CDR3 DNA sequence: TGTGCCAGCAGCCCAGGGTTATCAGATACGCAGTATTTT.